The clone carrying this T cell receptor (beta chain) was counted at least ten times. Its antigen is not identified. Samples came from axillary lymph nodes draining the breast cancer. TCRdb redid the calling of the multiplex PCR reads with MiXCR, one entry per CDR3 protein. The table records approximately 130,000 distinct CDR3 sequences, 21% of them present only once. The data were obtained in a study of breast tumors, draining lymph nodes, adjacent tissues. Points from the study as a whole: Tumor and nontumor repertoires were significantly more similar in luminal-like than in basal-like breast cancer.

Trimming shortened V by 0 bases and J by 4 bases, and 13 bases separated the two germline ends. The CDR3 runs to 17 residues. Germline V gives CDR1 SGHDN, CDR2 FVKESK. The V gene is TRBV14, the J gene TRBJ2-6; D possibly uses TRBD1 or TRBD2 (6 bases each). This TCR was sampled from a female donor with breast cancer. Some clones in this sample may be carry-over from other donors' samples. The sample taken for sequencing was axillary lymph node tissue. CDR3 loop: CASSQDRGARGANVLTF. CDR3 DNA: TGTGCCAGCAGCCAAGATAGGGGGGCGCGAGGGGCCAACGTCCTGACTTTC. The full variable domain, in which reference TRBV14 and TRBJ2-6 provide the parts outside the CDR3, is EAGVTQFPSHSVIEKGQTVTLRCDPISGHDNLYWYRRVMGKEIKFLLHFVKESKQDESGMPNNRFLAERTGGTYSTLKVQPAELEDSGVYFCASSQDRGARGANVLTFGAGSRLTVL.